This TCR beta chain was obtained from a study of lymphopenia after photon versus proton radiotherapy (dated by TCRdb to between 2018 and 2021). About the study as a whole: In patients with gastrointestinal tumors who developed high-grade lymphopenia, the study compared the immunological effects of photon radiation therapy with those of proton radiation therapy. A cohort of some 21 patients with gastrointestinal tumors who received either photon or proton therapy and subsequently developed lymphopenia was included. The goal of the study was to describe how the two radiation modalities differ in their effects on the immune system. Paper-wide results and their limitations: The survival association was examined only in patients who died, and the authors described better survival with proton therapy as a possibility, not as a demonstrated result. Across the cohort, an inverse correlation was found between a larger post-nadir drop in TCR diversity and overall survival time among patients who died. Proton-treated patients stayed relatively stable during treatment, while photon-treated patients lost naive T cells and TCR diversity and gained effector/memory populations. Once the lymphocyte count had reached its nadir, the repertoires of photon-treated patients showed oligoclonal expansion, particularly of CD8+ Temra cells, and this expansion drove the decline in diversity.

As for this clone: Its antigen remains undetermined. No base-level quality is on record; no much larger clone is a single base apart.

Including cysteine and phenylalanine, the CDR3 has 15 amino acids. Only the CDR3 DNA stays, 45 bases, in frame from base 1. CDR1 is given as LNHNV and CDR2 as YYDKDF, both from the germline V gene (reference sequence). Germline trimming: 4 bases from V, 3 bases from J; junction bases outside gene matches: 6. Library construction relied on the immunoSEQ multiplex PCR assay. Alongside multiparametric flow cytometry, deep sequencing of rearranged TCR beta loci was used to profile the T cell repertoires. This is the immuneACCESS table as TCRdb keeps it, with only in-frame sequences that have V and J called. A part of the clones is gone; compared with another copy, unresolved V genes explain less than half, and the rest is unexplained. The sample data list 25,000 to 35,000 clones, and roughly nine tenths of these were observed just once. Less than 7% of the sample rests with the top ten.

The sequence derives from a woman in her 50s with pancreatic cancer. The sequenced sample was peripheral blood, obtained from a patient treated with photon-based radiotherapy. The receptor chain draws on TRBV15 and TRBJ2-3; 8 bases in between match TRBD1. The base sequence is TGTGCCACCAGCAATACAGGGGGTAGAACAGATACGCAGTATTTT. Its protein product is CATSNTGGRTDTQYF. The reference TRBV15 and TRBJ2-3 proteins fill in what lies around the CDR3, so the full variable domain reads DAMVIQNPRYQVTQFGKPVTLSCSQTLNHNVMYWYQQKSSQAPKLLFHYYDKDFNNEADTPDNFQSRRPNTSFCFLDIRSPGLGDTAMYLCATSNTGGRTDTQYFGPGTRLTVL.